Described below is a single TCR beta chain sequence and its context. The CDR3 has 15 amino acids. CDR1 is SGHRS, CDR2 YFSETQ, per germline. The V gene end was trimmed by 4 bases and the J gene end by 3 bases; junction bases not matched to a gene: 7. The table came from immunoSEQ multiplex PCR; TCRdb's copy has only in-frame clones and leaves some out. The repertoire holds roughly 100,000 clones, with roughly nine tenths as singletons. The entry originates in a study of blood T cell repertoires in COVID-19. Overall study: The cDNA or gDNA used as material had been derived from T cells, B-cell-depleted T cells, or PBMCs.

This TCR came from a woman aged 50 to 60 with COVID-19, enrolled during active disease. J is TRBJ2-5 and V is TRBV5-1, with TRBD2 matching over 9 bases. Material for sequencing was peripheral blood. The CDR3: CASSPPKRGEETQYF. The CDR3 DNA reads as TGCGCCAGCAGCCCCCCAAAGCGGGGGGAAGAGACCCAGTACTTC.